The 15 T cell receptor beta chains below were found in one sample sequenced in a study of cytomegalovirus exposure and HLA in healthy donors. The PCR had 60 Vbeta and 13 Jbeta primers. Clones were sequenced by immunoSEQ multiplex PCR, and TCRdb holds only the in-frame ones, with some missing. Among some 180,000 clones listed, 76% were seen once. The sequencing sample was made of PBMCs. These receptor sequences come from a woman in her twenties or thirties in good health and CMV-seropositive.

The chain couples TRBV6-1 to TRBJ2-7; tentative D call: TRBD1 (5 bases). The CDR3 consists of 14 residues. The ends were cut back, 7 bases at V and 3 bases at J, with 16 bases in the middle. The germline CDR1 and CDR2 sequences are MNHNS and SASEGT. CDR3 loop: CASTTGVTLYEQYF. CDR3 bases: TGTGCCAGCACCACAGGAGTTACCCTCTACGAGCAGTACTTC.

This clone was observed once. This rearrangement joins TRBV18 to TRBJ2-7; 8 bases line up with TRBD2. The V gene end was trimmed by 8 bases and the J gene end by 1 base; junction bases not matched to a gene: 13. CDR1 KGHSH and CDR2 LQKENI come from the germline V gene. The CDR3 consists of 16 residues. The CDR3 sequence is CASLFNRGGESYEQYF. In DNA form, the CDR3 reads TGTGCCAGCCTCTTCAACCGGGGGGGTGAGTCCTACGAGCAGTACTTC.

This chain connects TRBV6-1 to TRBJ2-3; D is possibly TRBD1 (5 bases). The CDR3 contains 15 residues. V shed 8 bases and J shed 2 bases, with 17 bases lying between them. Per the germline V gene, CDR1 is MNHNS and CDR2 is SASEGT. The CDR3 region is CASGRTTAPTDTQYF. In DNA form, the CDR3 reads TGTGCCAGCGGGCGGACGACAGCCCCCACAGATACGCAGTATTTT.

This chain uses TRBV9 with TRBJ2-1; 7 positions agree with TRBD2. V was pared by 5 bases and J by 1 base, with 6 bases of the junction left unmatched. From germline, CDR1 is SGDLS and CDR2 YYNGEE. The CDR3 length is 15 residues. CDR3 nucleotide sequence: TGTGCCAGCAGTGAGAGCGGGGATTCCTACAATGAGCAGTTCTTC. Its translation: CASSESGDSYNEQFF.

The gene calls are TRBV5-6 and TRBJ1-2; D is ambiguous. Trimming shortened V by 0 bases and J by 4 bases, and 10 bases separated the two germline ends. The CDR3 has 14 amino acids. Germline CDR1 is SGHDT and CDR2 is YYEEEE. The CDR3 reads CASSLEARGYGYTF. CDR3 bases: TGTGCCAGCAGCTTGGAGGCTCGGGGCTATGGCTACACCTTC.

The rearrangement uses TRBV5-1 and TRBJ2-3; 7 positions match TRBD1. Unmatched junction bases numbered 3, after V lost 3 bases and J lost 2 bases. CDR1 is SGHRS, CDR2 YFSETQ, per germline. This CDR3 is built from 14 residues. The CDR3 protein is CASSSQGDTDTQYF. In nucleotides, the CDR3 is TGCGCCAGCAGCTCGCAGGGGGACACAGATACGCAGTATTTT.

The chain couples TRBV29-1 to TRBJ2-3; 9 bases align to TRBD2. The CDR3 is 13 amino acids. Germline assignment: CDR1 SQVTM and CDR2 ANQGSEA. CDR3 in amino acids: CSIQGLAGDTQYF. The CDR3 DNA reads as TGCTCGATACAGGGACTAGCTGGAGATACGCAGTATTTT.

This sequence joins TRBV2 and TRBJ2-1; D possibly corresponds to TRBD1 (5 bases). This CDR3 region has 18 residues. V shed 0 bases and J shed 0 bases, with 15 bases lying between them. Germline CDR1 is SNHLY and CDR2 is FYNNEI. The CDR3 sequence is CASSEAHGAASSYNEQFF. The CDR3 DNA reads TGTGCCAGCAGTGAAGCGCATGGGGCGGCTAGCTCCTACAATGAGCAGTTCTTC.

The V gene is TRBV29-1, the J gene TRBJ1-1, with 10 bases fitting TRBD1. This CDR3 is 17 amino acids long. The J segment lost 0 bases and the V segment lost 3 bases, leaving 10 bases of the junction unmatched. Germline lookup yields CDR1 SQVTM and CDR2 ANQGSEA. The CDR3: CSVESWDRGLVNTEAFF. The CDR3 DNA reads TGCAGCGTTGAGTCTTGGGACAGGGGACTGGTGAACACTGAAGCTTTCTTT.

The chain recombines TRBV11-1 with TRBJ1-1; weak D call: TRBD1 (5 bases). V shed 4 bases and J shed 4 bases, with 13 bases lying between them. Germline V gene lookup returns CDR1 SGHAT and CDR2 FQDESV (reference sequence). This CDR3 is built from 14 residues. In nucleotides, the CDR3 is TGTGCCAGCAGCTCCGCAGGGTACTCCACTGAAGCTTTCTTT. Translation: CASSSAGYSTEAFF.

This chain uses TRBV5-1 with TRBJ1-1, with D perhaps TRBD1 (6 bases). Between the trimmed V and J ends, which lost 4 bases and 4 bases, there was a span of 14 bases. This CDR3 is 14 amino acids long. The germline V gene has CDR1 SGHRS and CDR2 YFSETQ. CDR3 nucleotide sequence: TGCGCCAGCAGCCCTACAGGGTCGGCCACTGAAGCTTTCTTT. It yields the protein CASSPTGSATEAFF. Variable domain in full (rest from reference TRBV5-1 and TRBJ1-1): KAGVTQTPRYLIKTRGQQVTLSCSPISGHRSVSWYQQTPGQGLQFLFEYFSETQRNKGNFPGRFSGRQFSNSRSEMNVSTLELGDSALYLCASSPTGSATEAFFGQGTRLTVV.

This clone was counted only a few times. The gene calls are TRBV29-1 and TRBJ1-2; maybe TRBD1 (5 bases). From germline, CDR1 is SQVTM and CDR2 ANQGSEA. The CDR3 totals 12 residues. Trimming removed 2 bases from V and 4 bases from J, with 8 bases in between. In DNA form, the CDR3 reads TGCAGCGTTGAACGTCAGGGCTATGGCTACACCTTC. This codes for CSVERQGYGYTF.

The chain links TRBV1 to TRBJ1-1; whether TRBD1, the table's D call, matches the DNA was not checked. TRBV1 is tagged as a pseudogene. The CDR3 spans 13 residues. CDR3 bases: TGCACCAGCAGCCTGGGCAGAAACACTGAAGCTTTCTTT. Translating gives CTSSLGRNTEAFF.

The chain recombines TRBV5-1 with TRBJ1-1, with a weak D call TRBD1 (5 bases). Germline CDR1 reads SGHRS; CDR2 reads YFSETQ. This CDR3 contains 14 residues. V lost 0 bases to trimming and J lost 6 bases, with 12 bases between them. The CDR3 loop reads CASSLEGRRAEAFF. CDR3 sequence (DNA): TGCGCCAGCAGCTTGGAGGGGAGGAGGGCTGAAGCTTTCTTT.

The chain couples TRBV9 to TRBJ2-3; D may be TRBD2 (7 bases). The CDR3 is 15 amino acids. V lost 4 bases to trimming and J lost 4 bases, with 16 bases between them. Germline V gene sequence: CDR1 SGDLS, CDR2 YYNGEE. CDR3 bases: TGTGCCAGCAGCAGAGGGGGGAGGGGCGCAGATACGCAGTATTTT. Protein sequence: CASSRGGRGADTQYF.